Listed here are 32 T cell receptor beta chains from one sample, sequenced in a study of graft-versus-host responses after intestinal transplantation. Their target antigens are unknown. Measured with immunoSEQ multiplex PCR; TCRdb has only the in-frame clones, and not every one. The table records some 120,000 clones, around nine tenths of them present only once. Sequencing was performed on unstimulated CD4+ T cells sorted from spleen or lymph node cells, taken before intestinal transplant. The receptor source for this set is a human donor who received an intestinal transplant.

This chain uses TRBV4-2 with TRBJ2-2, with no clear D. The germline V gene has CDR1 LGHNA and CDR2 YNFKEQ. V was clipped by 4 bases and J by 3 bases, with 6 bases between them. CDR3 length: 13 residues. The CDR3 DNA follows: TGTGCCAGCAGCCCACGTGACACCGGGGAGCTGTTTTTT. It is translated as CASSPRDTGELFF.

Turning to this clone: This specimen includes other DNA sequences encoding the same CDR3. The V and J genes are TRBV2 and TRBJ1-2; D uncertain. This CDR3 is built from 12 residues. V lost 3 bases, J lost 2 bases, and 4 bases lay in between. Per the germline V gene, CDR1 is SNHLY and CDR2 is FYNNEI. The CDR3 DNA is TGTGCCAGCAGTGAGCGAAACTATGGCTACACCTTC. Encoded protein: CASSERNYGYTF.

The genes are TRBV10-3 and TRBJ1-2; TRBD1 aligns across 7 bases. Trimming cost V 0 bases and J 4 bases; bases outside gene matches: 2. This CDR3 region has 14 residues. Germline V gene sequence: CDR1 ENHRY, CDR2 SYGVKD. The CDR3 DNA is TGTGCCATCAGTGAGTCGACAGGGTCCTATGGCTACACCTTC. Amino acid sequence: CAISESTGSYGYTF.

V usage is TRBV5-1 and J usage is TRBJ2-3; D may be TRBD1 (5 bases). V lost 0 bases, J lost 3 bases, and 11 bases lay in between. CDR1 and CDR2 (germline): SGHRS, YFSETQ. The CDR3 totals 15 residues. The CDR3 DNA follows: TGCGCCAGCAGCTTGGCCAGGGATGGGACAGATACGCAGTATTTT. Its protein product is CASSLARDGTDTQYF.

V usage is TRBV7-3 and J usage is TRBJ1-1; D might be TRBD1 (6 bases). V lost 5 bases, J lost 4 bases, and 14 bases lay in between. Per germline, CDR1 SGHTA and CDR2 FQGTGA. CDR3 length equals 14 residues. CDR3 residues: CASSRSEGGTEAFF. The DNA for the CDR3 is TGTGCCAGCAGCCGCTCCGAGGGGGGCACTGAAGCTTTCTTT.

The rearrangement uses TRBV7-2 and TRBJ1-3; D remains unclear. Germline CDR1 SGHTA, CDR2 FQGNSA. The V end lost 5 bases, the J end lost 4 bases, and 15 bases lay between the germline ends. This CDR3 contains 15 residues. The CDR3 DNA sequence: TGTGCCAGCAGCACTGCCTGGGCGGGGGGAAACACCATATATTTT. This codes for CASSTAWAGGNTIYF.

This clone was counted once. This chain connects TRBV6-6 to TRBJ2-7; D remains ambiguous. V was shortened by 6 bases and J by 0 bases, with 18 bases between the two germline ends. This CDR3 contains 16 residues. Germline lookup yields CDR1 MNHNY and CDR2 SVGAGI (reference sequence). The CDR3 protein is CASSQLELKSSYEQYF. The DNA of the CDR3 is TGTGCCAGCAGCCAGTTAGAATTAAAAAGCTCCTACGAGCAGTACTTC.

This clone was seen a single time. The chain joins TRBV4-1 to TRBJ1-5, with 7 bases lining up with TRBD1. The V gene end was trimmed by 4 bases and the J gene end by 0 bases; junction bases not matched to a gene: 6. The CDR3 is 16 amino acids. Per the germline V gene, CDR1 is MGHRA and CDR2 is YSYEKL. DNA of the CDR3: TGCGCCAGCAGCCCCGGGACAGCTAATAGCAATCAGCCCCAGCATTTT. Amino acids: CASSPGTANSNQPQHF.

The J gene is TRBJ2-5, the V gene TRBV11-2; 7 bases line up with TRBD1. CDR3 length equals 16 residues. Losses at the gene ends were 3 bases for V and 2 bases for J; bases not matched to a gene: 9. Germline V gene data show CDR1 as SGHAT and CDR2 as FQNNGV. The CDR3 loop reads CASSLLGQFFQETQYF. In DNA, the CDR3 is TGTGCCAGCAGCTTGTTGGGACAGTTCTTTCAAGAGACCCAGTACTTC.

The chain combines TRBV2 with TRBJ2-5, with TRBD2 matching over 9 bases. Germline-derived CDR1 and CDR2 are SNHLY and FYNNEI. This CDR3 contains 16 residues. J lost 6 bases, V lost 5 bases, and 13 bases had no gene match. Here the CDR3 DNA reads TGTGCCAGCAGTAGCGATAGCGGGGGCCTGGGGAAGACCCAGTACTTC. It encodes CASSSDSGGLGKTQYF.

This clone was recorded only once. This chain connects TRBV4-1 to TRBJ2-3, with 7 bases matching TRBD2. V dropped 2 bases and J dropped 2; count of bases not matched to a gene: 1. This CDR3 is 14 amino acids long. Germline V gene lookup returns CDR1 MGHRA and CDR2 YSYEKL. For the CDR3, the DNA is TGCGCCAGCAGCCAACTAGCGGCCACAGATACGCAGTATTTT. This encodes CASSQLAATDTQYF.

The chain links TRBV9 to TRBJ2-7; D is perhaps TRBD1 or TRBD2 (6 bases each). This CDR3 comprises 14 residues. Germline V CDR1 and CDR2: SGDLS, YYNGEE. V was pared by 1 base and J by 9 bases, with 17 bases between. CDR3 sequence reads: CASSVSGAGSPQYF. For the CDR3, the DNA is TGTGCCAGCAGCGTATCGGGGGCCGGGTCCCCGCAGTACTTC.

This clone was seen a handful of times. The CDR3 here is CASSYSGRTQETQYF. For the CDR3, the DNA is TGTGCCAGCAGTTACTCGGGACGGACACAAGAGACCCAGTACTTC. V is TRBV6-5 and J is TRBJ2-5; D may be TRBD1 or TRBD2 (5 bases each). Germline V gene data show CDR1 as MNHEY and CDR2 as SVGAGI. The CDR3 is made up of 15 amino acids. Between the trimmed V and J ends, which lost 0 bases and 2 bases, there was a span of 10 bases.

This chain links TRBV7-9 with TRBJ1-3; no clear D. Germline V CDR1 and CDR2: SEHNR, FQNEAQ (reference sequence). CDR3 size: 15 residues. V was shortened by 4 bases and J by 4 bases, with 14 bases between the two germline ends. The DNA of the CDR3 is TGTGCCAGCAGCTGGGAGCCGAACTCGGGAAACACCATATATTTT. Translated, it gives CASSWEPNSGNTIYF.

The chain links TRBV5-5 to TRBJ2-7; D uncertain. CDR1 is SGHKS, CDR2 YYEKEE, per germline (reference sequence). V was pared by 1 base and J by 2 bases, with 7 bases between. The CDR3 sequence is 13 residues long. The CDR3 DNA reads TGTGCCAGCAGCTTGAGCGCAGCCTACGAGCAGTACTTC. Translating it yields CASSLSAAYEQYF.

In this sample, this clone turned up once. The gene calls are TRBV19 and TRBJ1-2, with TRBD1 identical over 10 bases. This CDR3 has 16 residues. J was trimmed by 3 bases and V by 4 bases; bases with no gene match: 8. CDR1 LNHDA and CDR2 SQIVND come from the germline V gene (reference sequence). The CDR3 DNA reads TGTGCCAGTAGTAACCCCGGGACAGGGGTTCACTATGGCTACACCTTC. Residues: CASSNPGTGVHYGYTF.

The chain joins TRBV5-1 to TRBJ1-2; 11 nucleotides line up with TRBD1. The V gene end was trimmed by 3 bases and the J gene end by 2 bases; junction bases not matched to a gene: 3. Germline V gene lookup returns CDR1 SGHRS and CDR2 YFSETQ. The CDR3 contains 15 residues. The CDR3 loop is CASSSGQGANYGYTF. In nucleotides, the CDR3 is TGCGCCAGCAGCTCTGGACAGGGGGCGAACTATGGCTACACCTTC. Filled out from reference TRBV5-1 and TRBJ1-2, the complete variable domain reads KAGVTQTPRYLIKTRGQQVTLSCSPISGHRSVSWYQQTPGQGLQFLFEYFSETQRNKGNFPGRFSGRQFSNSRSEMNVSTLELGDSALYLCASSSGQGANYGYTFGSGTRLTVV.

The V call is TRBV5-6, the J call TRBJ1-3; no clear D gene. This CDR3 is 14 amino acids long. CDR1 and CDR2 (germline): SGHDT, YYEEEE. V lost 0 bases to trimming and J lost 4 bases, with 8 bases between them. The CDR3 DNA reads TGTGCCAGCAGCTTGGGCGGATCCGGAAACACCATATATTTT. The encoded protein is CASSLGGSGNTIYF.

The chain has TRBV19 and TRBJ2-3, with 7 bases aligning to TRBD2. V lost 4 bases and J lost 3; bases outside the gene matches: 7. The CDR3 contains 15 residues. Germline values: CDR1 LNHDA, CDR2 SQIVND (reference sequence). The CDR3 DNA sequence: TGTGCCAGTAGTAGACGAGCGGGGTCAACAGATACGCAGTATTTT. This gives the protein CASSRRAGSTDTQYF. The full variable domain, completed using reference TRBV19 and TRBJ2-3, is DGGITQSPKYLFRKEGQNVTLSCEQNLNHDAMYWYRQDPGQGLRLIYYSQIVNDFQKGDIAEGYSVSREKKESFPLTVTSAQKNPTAFYLCASSRRAGSTDTQYFGPGTRLTVL.

The chain joins TRBV7-8 to TRBJ2-3, with D unclear. Germline V gene sequence: CDR1 SGHVS, CDR2 FQNEAQ. The V gene lost 4 bases and the J gene lost 1 base, with 9 bases spanning the gap. The CDR3 has 14 residues. CDR3: CASSSHRGTDTQYF. CDR3 bases: TGTGCCAGCAGCTCCCATCGGGGCACAGATACGCAGTATTTT.

The rearrangement joins TRBV11-3 to TRBJ1-2, with D perhaps matching TRBD1 (5 bases). V gave up 8 bases and J gave up 3 bases, with 22 bases separating them. The CDR3 spans 16 residues. Germline assignment: CDR1 SGHNT and CDR2 YENEEA. CDR3 protein: CASASRGWVQDYGYTF. The CDR3 DNA reads as TGTGCCAGCGCTTCTCGGGGGTGGGTTCAGGACTATGGCTACACCTTC. The variable domain in full, completed from reference TRBV11-3 and TRBJ1-2, reads EAGVVQSPRYKIIEKKQPVAFWCNPISGHNTLYWYLQNLGQGPELLIRYENEEAVDDSQLPKDRFSAERLKGVDSTLKIQPAELGDSAVYLCASASRGWVQDYGYTFGSGTRLTVV.

The chain links TRBV29-1 to TRBJ2-1; 8 bases are a match to TRBD1. V lost 7 bases, J lost 1 base, and 6 bases stayed unmatched. The CDR3 sequence is 14 residues long. Germline V gene lookup returns CDR1 SQVTM and CDR2 ANQGSEA. The CDR3 region is CSARGRGSYNEQFF. As DNA, the CDR3 is TGCAGCGCCAGGGGGCGAGGGTCCTACAATGAGCAGTTCTTC.

The V call is TRBV5-4, the J call TRBJ2-7; possible D gene TRBD2, 6 bases. CDR1 is SGHNT and CDR2 is YYREEE in the germline V gene (reference sequence). V was cut by 1 base and J by 6 bases, with 17 bases left in between. The CDR3 totals 15 residues. CDR3 sequence: CASSLFGLRSLEQYF. The CDR3 DNA is TGTGCCAGCAGCTTGTTTGGACTAAGGTCTCTCGAGCAGTACTTC.

This chain uses TRBV18 with TRBJ1-1; maybe TRBD1 (5 bases). This CDR3 contains 14 residues. Per the germline V gene, CDR1 is KGHSH and CDR2 is LQKENI. Between the trimmed V and J ends, which lost 1 base and 10 bases, there was a span of 16 bases. The CDR3 here is CASSPRGEQEGAFF. Written as DNA, the CDR3 is TGTGCCAGCTCACCACGTGGTGAACAGGAAGGAGCTTTCTTT.

V and J are TRBV6-1 and TRBJ2-7, with TRBD2 matching 13 bases. This CDR3 spans 15 amino acids. J was trimmed by 2 bases and V by 7 bases; bases with no gene match: 5. Germline CDR1 reads MNHNS; CDR2 reads SASEGT. CDR3 residues: CASTAGTSGAYEQYF. In nucleotides, the CDR3 is TGTGCCAGCACCGCAGGGACTAGCGGGGCCTACGAGCAGTACTTC.

As regards this clone: Other DNA variants within this sample encode the same CDR3. The CDR3 loop is CASSWAGGTDTQYF. The CDR3 nucleotides are TGCGCCAGCAGTTGGGCCGGGGGCACAGATACGCAGTATTTT. This chain connects TRBV5-1 to TRBJ2-3; tentatively, D is TRBD2 (5 bases). Trimming stripped 5 bases from V and 1 base from J, with 11 bases between. Looked up from germline, CDR1 is SGHRS and CDR2 is YFSETQ. The CDR3 has 14 residues.

The chain carries TRBV19 and TRBJ1-3, with D tentatively TRBD1 (6 bases). Trimming left V 2 bases short and J 2 bases short, with 7 bases between. The CDR3 is 14 residues long. CDR1 is LNHDA, CDR2 SQIVND, per germline (reference sequence). The CDR3 region has the DNA TGTGCCAGTAGTATAACAGGGCCTGGAAACACCATATATTTT. Translated, it gives CASSITGPGNTIYF.

The chain recombines TRBV7-8 with TRBJ2-3; D not resolved. CDR3 length equals 17 residues. V was clipped by 2 bases and J by 4 bases, with 19 bases between them. Germline V CDR1 and CDR2: SGHVS, FQNEAQ. The CDR3 DNA reads TGTGCCAGCAGCTTACTCACTGGTCAGGTTGGGGCAGATACGCAGTATTTT. The encoded protein is CASSLLTGQVGADTQYF. Complete variable domain (other parts from reference TRBV7-8 and TRBJ2-3): GAGVSQSPRYKVAKRGQDVALRCDPISGHVSLFWYQQALGQGPEFLTYFQNEAQLDKSGLPSDRFFAERPEGSVSTLKIQRTQQEDSAVYLCASSLLTGQVGADTQYFGPGTRLTVL.

The rearrangement links TRBV6-1 to TRBJ1-2; D unresolved. V was clipped by 3 bases and J by 8 bases, with 16 bases between them. CDR3 length: 14 residues. The germline gives CDR1 MNHNS, CDR2 SASEGT. The CDR3 loop is CASSDSLGIGGYTF. As DNA, the CDR3 is TGTGCCAGCAGTGACAGTCTCGGGATTGGAGGCTACACCTTC.

The chain combines TRBV11-3 with TRBJ1-1; D unresolved. The germline V gene has CDR1 SGHNT and CDR2 YENEEA. The CDR3 is 13 residues long. Trimming removed 7 bases from V and 6 bases from J, with 15 bases in between. DNA for the CDR3: TGTGCCAGCACCTTCGGAAGAAGGCCTGAAGCTTTCTTT. This gives the protein CASTFGRRPEAFF. Complete variable domain (other parts from reference TRBV11-3 and TRBJ1-1): EAGVVQSPRYKIIEKKQPVAFWCNPISGHNTLYWYLQNLGQGPELLIRYENEEAVDDSQLPKDRFSAERLKGVDSTLKIQPAELGDSAVYLCASTFGRRPEAFFGQGTRLTVV.

The chain links TRBV5-3 to TRBJ2-7; no clear D. TRBV5-3 is assigned to the ORF class and has an uncertain function. The CDR3 sequence is 12 residues long. V dropped 10 bases and J dropped 4 bases, with 15 bases sitting between them. The CDR3 DNA sequence: TGTGCCGGCAGGTCATTTGGGTACGAGCAGTACTTC. Translation: CAGRSFGYEQYF.

The chain has TRBV5-1 and TRBJ1-3; D gene ambiguous. CDR1 and CDR2 (germline): SGHRS, YFSETQ. The V end lost 3 bases, the J end lost 0 bases, and 13 bases lay between the germline ends. The CDR3 sequence is 16 residues long. CDR3 loop: CASSSTDGSSGNTIYF. DNA of the CDR3: TGCGCCAGCAGCTCTACCGACGGGAGCTCTGGAAACACCATATATTTT.